Only a few counts were recorded for the clone carrying this T cell receptor beta chain. The antigen is unknown. cDNA libraries of TCR beta carried unique molecular identifiers. T cells numbering about 0.85 to 10 million yielded roughly 0.5 million cDNA molecules. TCRdb reprocessed the PCR reads via MiXCR and lists one record per CDR3 protein. This table has 350,000 to 500,000 distinct CDR3 sequences, about 40% appearing once. The sample originates from a study of post-analysis software for immune sequencing data. Looking at the study overall: Both relapsing-remitting and secondary progressive multiple sclerosis featured among the disease courses, as did progressive-relapsing multiple sclerosis.

This CDR3 has 13 residues. The V gene's germline CDR1 is SGHRS and CDR2 YFSETQ. The study, taken as a whole, reports: The five TRBV segments detected at higher frequency in patients than in controls included TRBV5-6, TRBV5-1 and TRBV20-1.

The sequence derives from a girl aged 2-9 years with multiple sclerosis. The source material was blood. This rearrangement joins TRBV5-1 to TRBJ2-7, with D perhaps matching TRBD1 or TRBD2 (6 bases each). With the DNA end fitting TRBJ2-5 better, the J assignment may be wrong. The CDR3 region is CASQSGEVETQYF. CDR3 sequence (DNA): TGCGCCAGCCAATCAGGGGAGGTGGAGACCCAGTACTTC.